The 20 T cell receptor beta chains given below trace back to one sample, sequenced in a study of blood T cell repertoires in COVID-19 (dated by TCRdb to about 2020). The protocol used for the library was the immunoSEQ multiplex PCR assay. This immuneACCESS table, as held by TCRdb, lists in-frame sequences with V and J called but not all clones. Of the missing ones, under half trace to an unresolved V gene in checked studies; the others have no known cause. The sample includes 200,000 to 250,000 clones, with around 83% observed a single time. Of the sample, 8.2% falls within the top ten clones. Sequences were obtained from peripheral blood. These TCRs come from a woman aged 80 or older with COVID-19, enrolled during active disease.

The rearrangement joins TRBV7-9 to TRBJ1-5; TRBD1 matches 9 bases. Germline CDR1 reads SEHNR; CDR2 reads FQNEAQ (reference sequence). Losses at the gene ends were 5 bases for V and 5 bases for J; bases not matched to a gene: 4. CDR3 length: 14 amino acids. The CDR3 protein is CASSRDRVDQPQHF. In nucleotides, the CDR3 is TGTGCCAGCAGCCGGGACAGGGTGGATCAGCCCCAGCATTTT.

The chain carries TRBV7-9 and TRBJ2-5; 7 bases match TRBD2. The CDR3 contains 17 residues. CDR1 is SEHNR and CDR2 is FQNEAQ in the germline V gene (reference sequence). J gave up 1 base and V 3 bases, and 11 bases lay outside the gene matches. The CDR3 is CASSLNRAGVSQETQYF. In DNA form, the CDR3 reads TGTGCCAGCAGCTTGAACCGGGCGGGGGTCTCCCAAGAGACCCAGTACTTC.

The J gene is TRBJ2-5, the V gene TRBV5-6; 8 bases fit TRBD1. The length of the CDR3 is 14 residues. V was pared by 3 bases and J by 4 bases, with 5 bases of the junction left unmatched. The germline V gene encodes CDR1 SGHDT and CDR2 YYEEEE. The CDR3 DNA follows: TGTGCCAGCAGCTCAACTGACAGGGGAGAGACCCAGTACTTC. This translates into CASSSTDRGETQYF. Looking up the rest from reference TRBV5-6 and TRBJ2-5 gives the full variable domain: DAGVTQSPTHLIKTRGQQVTLRCSPKSGHDTVSWYQQALGQGPQFIFQYYEEEERQRGNFPDRFSGHQFPNYSSELNVNALLLGDSALYLCASSSTDRGETQYFGPGTRLLVL.

The chain combines TRBV6-1 with TRBJ1-2, with a tentative D call TRBD1 (6 bases). Germline V gene sequence: CDR1 MNHNS, CDR2 SASEGT. The CDR3 contains 14 residues. Trimming took off 1 base at V and 4 bases at J, with 10 bases between the two ends. In nucleotides, the CDR3 is TGTGCCAGCAGTGAAGTGGGACAACTCTATGGCTACACCTTC. As protein: CASSEVGQLYGYTF.

CDR3 sequence: CASSPDRAYGYTF. The CDR3 coding sequence is TGTGCCAGCAGCCCGGACAGGGCCTATGGCTACACCTTC. The chain carries TRBV12-3 or TRBV12-4 and TRBJ1-2; TRBD1 matches 8 bases. The V segment lost 6 bases and the J segment 4 bases; nucleotides outside the gene matches: 4. The CDR3 sequence is 13 residues long.

This clone was seen once. Germline and junction disagree at one end, which may indicate a read error. The chain recombines TRBV6-5 with TRBJ2-1; TRBD2 matches 10 bases. Germline loops: CDR1 MNHEY, CDR2 SVGAGI. This CDR3 comprises 13 residues. The CDR3 bases are TGTGCCAGCAGCCCAGAAAGCGGGAGGGCCGCAATCTTC. As protein: CASSPESGRAAIF.

J is TRBJ1-5 and V is TRBV12-3 or TRBV12-4; tentative D call: TRBD1 (5 bases). V was trimmed by 7 bases and J by 10 bases, leaving 17 bases between them. The CDR3 spans 13 residues. In DNA, the CDR3 is TGTGCCAGCACCAGGGCGTTCGGTCAACCCCAGCATTTT. This sequence encodes CASTRAFGQPQHF.

The rearrangement links TRBV9 to TRBJ2-7, with TRBD1 as a possible D gene (6 bases). Trimming left V 0 bases short and J 6 bases short, with 10 bases between. Germline CDR1 reads SGDLS; CDR2 reads YYNGEE. The CDR3 contains 13 residues. This chain's CDR3 is CASSVESRGEQYF. Here the CDR3 DNA reads TGTGCCAGCAGCGTAGAAAGCAGGGGCGAGCAGTACTTC.

The chain recombines TRBV7-9 with TRBJ1-2, with a tentative D call TRBD1 (6 bases). Germline loops: CDR1 SEHNR, CDR2 FQNEAQ (reference sequence). The CDR3 has 15 amino acids. V was trimmed by 1 base and J by 4 bases, leaving 13 bases between them. Here the CDR3 DNA reads TGTGCCAGCAGCTTAGGGGCAGGGGACGTCTATGGCTACACCTTC. Its translation is CASSLGAGDVYGYTF. Together with reference TRBV7-9 and TRBJ1-2, the CDR3 gives the full variable domain: DTGVSQNPRHKITKRGQNVTFRCDPISEHNRLYWYRQTLGQGPEFLTYFQNEAQLEKSRLLSDRFSAERPKGSFSTLEIQRTEQGDSAMYLCASSLGAGDVYGYTFGSGTRLTVV.

The chain carries TRBV7-2 and TRBJ2-3; the match to TRBD2 covers 12 bases. This CDR3 is 16 amino acids long. Trimming removed 4 bases from V and 3 bases from J; junction bases left unmatched: 5. Germline values: CDR1 SGHTA, CDR2 FQGNSA. Here the CDR3 reads CASSSYGTSGTDTQYF. CDR3 sequence (DNA): TGTGCCAGCAGCTCCTACGGGACTAGCGGGACAGATACGCAGTATTTT.

This rearrangement joins TRBV28 to TRBJ2-1, with 11 nucleotides matching TRBD1. The V segment lost 6 bases and the J segment 10 bases; nucleotides outside the gene matches: 5. Per germline, CDR1 MDHEN and CDR2 SYDVKM. This CDR3 has 13 residues. The CDR3 region is CASRGQGVQEQFF. The CDR3 coding sequence is TGTGCCAGCAGGGGACAGGGGGTACAAGAGCAGTTCTTC. Filled out from reference TRBV28 and TRBJ2-1, the complete variable domain reads DVKVTQSSRYLVKRTGEKVFLECVQDMDHENMFWYRQDPGLGLRLIYFSYDVKMKEKGDIPEGYSVSREKKERFSLILESASTNQTSMYLCASRGQGVQEQFFGPGTRLTVL.

The chain employs TRBV25-1 and TRBJ1-6; D perhaps matches TRBD1 (5 bases). CDR3 size: 18 residues. V was trimmed by 4 bases and J by 9 bases, leaving 25 bases between them. Germline V gene data show CDR1 as MGHDK and CDR2 as SYGVNS. CDR3 in DNA: TGTGCCAGCAGTGTCTCACGGGGGGGTGACCTGGGGAGTTCACCCCTCCACTTT. This translates into CASSVSRGGDLGSSPLHF. The full variable domain, completed using reference TRBV25-1 and TRBJ1-6, is EADIYQTPRYLVIGTGKKITLECSQTMGHDKMYWYQQDPGMELHLIHYSYGVNSTEKGDLSSESTVSRIRTEHFPLTLESARPSHTSQYLCASSVSRGGDLGSSPLHFGNGTRLTVT.

This chain links TRBV28 with TRBJ1-5; TRBD1 matches at 7 bases. This CDR3 spans 16 amino acids. With V trimmed by 8 bases and J by 5 bases, 15 bases remained unmatched. Germline V CDR1 and CDR2: MDHEN, SYDVKM. For the CDR3, the DNA is TGTGCCAGCCAAACCAGCTCAGGGGGAAAGTATCAGCCCCAGCATTTT. This encodes CASQTSSGGKYQPQHF.

V gene TRBV7-2 combines with J gene TRBJ1-1; D is perhaps TRBD1 (5 bases). There are 15 residues in the CDR3. Germline V CDR1 and CDR2: SGHTA, FQGNSA. Trimming pared 1 base from V and 0 bases from J, leaving 9 bases between. The DNA of the CDR3 is TGTGCCAGCAGCTTAGGGGGCTTCATGAACACTGAAGCTTTCTTT. Its translation: CASSLGGFMNTEAFF. Full variable domain (missing parts from reference TRBV7-2 and TRBJ1-1): GAGVSQSPSNKVTEKGKDVELRCDPISGHTALYWYRQSLGQGLEFLIYFQGNSAPDKSGLPSDRFSAERTGGSVSTLTIQRTQQEDSAVYLCASSLGGFMNTEAFFGQGTRLTVV.

This chain links TRBV7-3 with TRBJ2-3, with 8 bases matching TRBD2. Germline CDR1 SGHTA, CDR2 FQGTGA. Trimming took 5 bases from V and 4 from J; bases not matched to a gene: 8. The CDR3 is made up of 15 amino acids. As DNA, the CDR3 is TGTGCCAGCAGCCACTGGGCGGGAGGCCCAGATACGCAGTATTTT. This gives the protein CASSHWAGGPDTQYF.

J is TRBJ1-2 and V is TRBV5-6, with TRBD1 identical over 8 bases. This CDR3 has 16 amino acids. The V gene end was trimmed by 4 bases and the J gene end by 3 bases; junction bases not matched to a gene: 11. Germline V gene data show CDR1 as SGHDT and CDR2 as YYEEEE. CDR3 loop: CASSPLRTGTDYGYTF. The CDR3, as DNA: TGTGCCAGCAGCCCTCTCAGGACAGGGACAGACTATGGCTACACCTTC.

This clone was detected only once. V usage is TRBV15 and J usage is TRBJ2-7, with 12 bases that match TRBD2. Per the germline V gene, CDR1 is LNHNV and CDR2 is YYDKDF (reference sequence). After removal of 5 bases from V and 0 bases from J, the junction contained 5 bases not matched to a gene. The CDR3 has 16 amino acids. The DNA for the CDR3 is TGTGCCACCAGCTCTAGCGGGAGGGCAGGCTCCTACGAGCAGTACTTC. It translates to CATSSSGRAGSYEQYF. Together with reference TRBV15 and TRBJ2-7, the CDR3 gives the full variable domain: DAMVIQNPRYQVTQFGKPVTLSCSQTLNHNVMYWYQQKSSQAPKLLFHYYDKDFNNEADTPDNFQSRRPNTSFCFLDIRSPGLGDTAMYLCATSSSGRAGSYEQYFGPGTRLTVT.

V gene TRBV14 combines with J gene TRBJ2-3; 8 bases agree with TRBD1. The CDR3 runs 15 residues. Trimming at V came to 4 bases and at J to 1 base, leaving 4 bases not matched to a gene. CDR1 SGHDN and CDR2 FVKESK come from the germline V gene. The CDR3 is CASSPRQGRTDTQYF. The CDR3 bases are TGTGCCAGCAGCCCCAGACAGGGGCGCACAGATACGCAGTATTTT.

This clone was seen only once. The V gene is TRBV5-4, the J gene TRBJ1-3; 7 bases fit TRBD1. J was trimmed by 0 bases and V by 4 bases; bases with no gene match: 7. CDR1 is SGHNT and CDR2 is YYREEE in the germline V gene (reference sequence). This CDR3 spans 16 amino acids. The CDR3 sequence is CASSAGGLASGNTIYF. In DNA form, the CDR3 reads TGTGCCAGCAGCGCAGGGGGTCTTGCCTCTGGAAACACCATATATTTT.

In the case of this clone: Other nucleotide sequences in the sample specify the same CDR3. This rearrangement joins TRBV30 to TRBJ2-7, with D tentatively TRBD2 (7 bases). From germline, CDR1 is GTSNPN and CDR2 SVGIG (reference sequence). The CDR3 is 12 amino acids. V was cut by 3 bases and J by 2 bases, with 8 bases left in between. CDR3 loop: CAWSGGPYEQYF. For the CDR3, the DNA is TGTGCCTGGAGCGGGGGGCCCTACGAGCAGTACTTC.